One TCR beta chain is described in this entry. Its target is unknown. This sample is drawn from a study of identifying expanded T cells in peripheral blood. Points from the study as a whole: Across healthy donors, higher total template counts meant significantly greater approximately two-week count variance. Differentially abundant clones: around 1.1 between replicates, 16.4 at roughly 15 days, 19 to 20 at four.

The CDR3 length is 16 residues. Trimming removed 6 bases from V and 4 bases from J; junction bases left unmatched: 10. Germline values: CDR1 SGHVS, CDR2 FNYEAQ. Healthy donors had no documented immune events, such as infections, while sampled. TCRdb's copy holds only in-frame clones and misses some; the assay was immunoSEQ multiplex PCR. The sample lists around 60,000 clones; around 83% were seen once. The clonotype originates from a person between 18 and 70 years old in good health. The specimen sequenced was blood. The J gene is TRBJ2-1, the V gene TRBV7-6; 9 nucleotides line up with TRBD2. Written as DNA, the CDR3 is TGTGCCAGCAGGGACCGTAGCGGGAGCCCATACAATGAGCAGTTCTTC. It encodes CASRDRSGSPYNEQFF.